These T cell receptor beta chains were read from a single sample in a study of cytomegalovirus exposure and HLA in healthy donors. Method: immunoSEQ multiplex PCR; TCRdb's copy keeps in-frame clones and lacks some. This sample carries 120,000 to 150,000 clones, approximately 81% of them seen once, and the ten largest clones take roughly 4%. The sequenced material came from PBMCs. The source of these receptors is a woman aged 40 to 55 in good health and CMV-seropositive. CDR3s include the opening cysteine and the closing phenylalanine or tryptophan. D genes are given only for firm matches. Clone size is shown for a subset of rows, as once, few, many or a class of expanded clone.

abundance,v_gene,d_gene,j_gene,CDR3aa,CDR3nt
-,TRBV6-1,-,TRBJ2-7,CASTRSLLASYEQYF,TGTGCCAGCACTAGAAGCCTATTAGCTTCCTACGAGCAGTACTTC
-,TRBV6-1,TRBD1,TRBJ2-1,CASIRTGMMNEQFF,TGTGCCAGCATTAGGACAGGGATGATGAATGAGCAGTTCTTC
once,TRBV9,TRBD2,TRBJ2-3,CASSGGGWTDTQYF,TGTGCCAGCAGCGGCGGGGGGTGGACAGATACGCAGTATTTT
few,TRBV7-9,-,TRBJ2-7,CASSLSAGLGQYF,TGTGCCAGCAGCTTAAGCGCAGGACTGGGGCAGTACTTC
-,TRBV27,-,TRBJ1-1,CASSFGLRPGGNTEAFF,TGTGCCAGCAGTTTCGGTCTTCGACCGGGAGGTAACACTGAAGCTTTCTTT
-,TRBV6-1,-,TRBJ1-5,CASRENSNQPQHF,TGTGCCAGCAGAGAGAATAGCAATCAGCCCCAGCATTTT
-,TRBV6-1,-,TRBJ1-1,CASSEAGRVTEAFF,TGTGCCAGCAGTGAAGCTGGCAGGGTGACTGAAGCTTTCTTT
-,TRBV28,-,TRBJ1-1,CATSGELNTEAFF,TGTGCCACTTCCGGGGAACTGAACACTGAAGCTTTCTTT
once,TRBV5-3,TRBD2,TRBJ2-5,CARSLATSGKTQYF,TGTGCCAGAAGCTTGGCCACTAGCGGGAAGACCCAGTACTTC
-,TRBV7-2,TRBD1,TRBJ2-7,CASSLAVTGTGQNEQYF,TGTGCCAGCAGCTTAGCGGTGACCGGGACAGGGCAAAACGAGCAGTACTTC
-,TRBV13,-,TRBJ2-5,CASSSRPGETQYF,TGTGCCAGCAGCTCAAGGCCGGGGGAGACCCAGTACTTC
-,TRBV4-3,TRBD1,TRBJ2-7,CASSQWVSSTGKDEQYF,TGCGCCAGCAGCCAATGGGTTTCCTCGACAGGGAAGGACGAGCAGTACTTC
-,TRBV4-2,TRBD1,TRBJ2-7,CASSQDLPGPGQSSYEQYF,TGTGCCAGCAGCCAAGACCTTCCGGGCCCGGGACAGAGCTCCTACGAGCAGTACTTC
-,TRBV7-4,-,TRBJ2-7,CASSLWVWGRGFVPYEQYF,TGTGCCAGCAGCTTATGGGTGTGGGGGCGGGGGTTTGTACCCTACGAGCAGTACTTC
few,TRBV15,-,TRBJ1-5,CATSRDGGQPQHF,TGTGCCACCAGCAGAGACGGGGGTCAGCCCCAGCATTTT
-,TRBV2,-,TRBJ2-3,CASSHLPADTQYF,TGTGCCAGCTCCCACCTACCCGCAGATACGCAGTATTTT
-,TRBV7-9,-,TRBJ2-6,CATGAGANVLTF,TGTGCCACGGGGGCTGGGGCCAACGTCCTGACTTTC
-,TRBV7-8,-,TRBJ1-2,CASSLGGAYGYTF,TGTGCCAGCAGCTTAGGGGGAGCGTATGGCTACACCTTC
-,TRBV9,-,TRBJ2-1,CASSVAGVFNEQFF,TGTGCCAGCAGCGTAGCGGGGGTCTTCAATGAGCAGTTCTTC
-,TRBV10-2,TRBD2,TRBJ2-7,CASSEPLAGTFSYEQYF,TGCGCCAGCAGTGAGCCCCTAGCGGGAACCTTCTCCTACGAGCAGTACTTC
few,TRBV7-9,-,TRBJ1-3,CASSFNRVSGNTIYF,TGTGCCAGCAGCTTTAACAGGGTTTCTGGAAACACCATATATTTT
-,TRBV11-3,-,TRBJ2-1,CASSLDHVVVNEQFF,TGTGCCAGCAGCTTAGATCATGTGGTAGTCAATGAGCAGTTCTTC
-,TRBV18,TRBD2,TRBJ2-3,CASSSSGGLIDTQYF,TGTGCCAGCTCATCTAGCGGGGGCCTTATAGATACGCAGTATTTT
many,TRBV4-3,-,TRBJ1-1,CASSQVGAPNTEAFF,TGCGCCAGCAGCCAAGTGGGGGCGCCTAACACTGAAGCTTTCTTT
-,TRBV27,TRBD2,TRBJ2-7,CASSLSSGGPYEQYF,TGTGCCAGCAGTTTATCTAGCGGGGGGCCATACGAGCAGTACTTC
-,TRBV2,-,TRBJ1-1,CASSDRRTENRAFF,TGTGCCAGCAGTGACCGGAGGACAGAGAATCGTGCTTTCTTT
-,TRBV30,TRBD1,TRBJ1-1,CAWSVPGDRRNTEAFF,TGTGCCTGGAGTGTACCGGGGGACAGAAGGAACACTGAAGCTTTCTTT
-,TRBV18,TRBD1,TRBJ1-1,CASSPGTGSSEAFF,TGTGCCAGCTCACCTGGGACAGGGAGTTCTGAAGCTTTCTTT
-,TRBV9,-,TRBJ1-1,CASSEGTGRTEAFF,TGTGCCAGCAGCGAGGGGACGGGGAGGACTGAAGCTTTCTTT
-,TRBV5-4,TRBD2,TRBJ2-1,CASSLGLAGGYNEQFF,TGTGCCAGCAGCTTGGGACTAGCGGGGGGGTACAATGAGCAGTTCTTC
-,TRBV18,TRBD1,TRBJ2-1,CASSPPIGDRGSNEQFF,TGTGCCAGCTCACCACCGATCGGGGACAGGGGTTCTAATGAGCAGTTCTTC
-,TRBV5-1,TRBD2,TRBJ2-3,CASSLGIGGRTDTQYF,TGCGCCAGCAGCTTGGGGATCGGGGGGAGGACAGATACGCAGTATTTT
-,TRBV13,-,TRBJ1-2,CASSSQTQGWESGPFTYGYTF,TGTGCCAGCAGCTCGCAAACACAGGGTTGGGAGAGTGGTCCATTTACCTATGGCTACACCTTC
-,TRBV29-1,TRBD1,TRBJ1-1,CSVEGRQGNTEAFF,TGCAGCGTTGAGGGGAGACAGGGGAACACTGAAGCTTTCTTT
-,TRBV5-1,-,TRBJ2-3,CASGSTGSRDTQYF,TGCGCCAGCGGCAGTACAGGTAGTCGAGATACGCAGTATTTT